A single sample gave rise to the 29 T cell receptor beta chains below, sequenced in a study of T cells after yellow fever vaccination. A single record per CDR3 protein comes from TCRdb applying MiXCR to the 5' RACE reads. Of roughly 520,000 distinct CDR3 sequences in the sample, 21% were seen once. This specimen consisted of PBMCs, obtained 21 days after the first yellow fever vaccination. These TCRs come from a man younger than 30 who received the YFV17D yellow fever vaccine.

This clonotype was counted only a few times. This rearrangement joins TRBV20-1 to TRBJ1-5; 7 bases are a match to TRBD1. The CDR3 loop spans 18 amino acids. V shed 0 bases, J shed 2 bases, and the junction held 13 bases outside the gene matches. Per germline, CDR1 DFQATT and CDR2 SNEGSKA (reference sequence). The CDR3 DNA sequence: TGCAGTGCTAGAGATGAGGGGGCGGTTGGGATAGGCAATCAGCCCCAGCATTTT. This sequence encodes CSARDEGAVGIGNQPQHF.

This clonotype was counted between two and nine times. The CDR3, as DNA: TGTGCCAGCAGTCTCTGGACCGGTAACCAAGAGACCCAGTACTTC. It encodes CASSLWTGNQETQYF. The genes are TRBV27 and TRBJ2-5; no clear D. Trimming left V 5 bases short and J 0 bases short, with 13 bases between. This CDR3 spans 15 amino acids. From germline, CDR1 is MNHEY and CDR2 SMNVEV (reference sequence).

This clonotype was picked up many times. The rearrangement links TRBV18 to TRBJ2-5, with a weak D call TRBD2 (6 bases). Per the germline V gene, CDR1 is KGHSH and CDR2 is LQKENI. V was trimmed by 3 bases and J by 4 bases, leaving 12 bases between them. The CDR3 covers 14 residues. The CDR3 DNA is TGTGCCAGCTCACCTCCGGGGAGGCGAGAGACCCAGTACTTC. Its translation is CASSPPGRRETQYF.

This chain links TRBV11-2 with TRBJ1-6, with 9 bases that match TRBD1. Unmatched junction bases numbered 1, after V lost 0 bases and J lost 7 bases. CDR3 length: 15 residues. Germline CDR1 reads SGHAT; CDR2 reads FQNNGV. The CDR3 loop reads CASSLDTGGNSPLHF. In nucleotides, the CDR3 is TGTGCCAGCAGCTTAGATACAGGGGGCAATTCACCCCTCCACTTT.

The table lists this clonotype with a few counts. The chain employs TRBV28 and TRBJ2-7; no firm D call. The CDR3 runs 13 residues. With 4 bases removed from V and 2 bases from J, the gap between germline ends came to 9 bases. Germline loops: CDR1 MDHEN, CDR2 SYDVKM. The CDR3 region has the DNA TGTGCCAGCAGTTCCACTTTAACCTACGAGCAGTACGTC. This codes for CASSSTLTYEQYV.

This clonotype was observed a handful of times. J is TRBJ2-5 and V is TRBV29-1, with D perhaps matching TRBD1 or TRBD2 (5 bases each). This CDR3 is built from 15 residues. Germline CDR1 SQVTM, CDR2 ANQGSEA. V was cut by 6 bases and J by 2 bases, with 19 bases left in between. CDR3 residues: CSVGVRAIEQETQYF. For the CDR3, the DNA is TGCAGCGTGGGGGTCAGGGCTATTGAACAAGAGACCCAGTACTTC.

The gene calls are TRBV25-1 and TRBJ2-7; D remains ambiguous. CDR3 length: 16 amino acids. The germline V gene has CDR1 MGHDK and CDR2 SYGVNS. Trimming removed 1 base from V and 0 bases from J, with 13 bases in between. The CDR3 sequence: CASSEFPHTRSYEQYV. The CDR3 coding sequence is TGTGCCAGCAGTGAATTTCCACACACCCGCTCCTACGAGCAGTACGTC.

This clonotype was recorded a few times. The chain joins TRBV18 to TRBJ2-5; D ambiguous. V was pared by 1 base and J by 4 bases, with 4 bases between. This CDR3 is 12 amino acids long. Germline loops: CDR1 KGHSH, CDR2 LQKENI. The CDR3 spells CASSPHPETQYF. CDR3 nucleotide sequence: TGTGCCAGCTCACCACACCCAGAGACCCAGTACTTC. The full variable domain, with the rest looked up from reference TRBV18 and TRBJ2-5, is NAGVMQNPRHLVRRRGQEARLRCSPMKGHSHVYWYRQLPEEGLKFMVYLQKENIIDESGMPKERFSAEFPKEGPSILRIQQVVRGDSAAYFCASSPHPETQYFGPGTRLLVL.

The rearrangement links TRBV30 to TRBJ2-7; D possibly matches TRBD1 or TRBD2 (5 bases each). V gave up 3 bases and J gave up 3 bases, with 12 bases separating them. The CDR3 is 13 amino acids. CDR1 and CDR2 from the germline V gene are GTSNPN and SVGIG (reference sequence). The CDR3 nucleotides are TGTGCCTGGAGCCATGGGACCTTCTACGAGCAGTACTTC. Amino acid sequence: CAWSHGTFYEQYF. The full variable domain, completed using reference TRBV30 and TRBJ2-7, is SQTIHQWPATLVQPVGSPLSLECTVEGTSNPNLYWYRQAAGRGLQLLFYSVGIGQISSEVPQNLSASRPQDRQFILSSKKLLLSDSGFYLCAWSHGTFYEQYFGPGTRLTVT.

This clonotype turned up a few times. The chain links TRBV6-2 or TRBV6-3 to TRBJ2-7, with D possibly matching TRBD2 (5 bases). V lost 7 bases, J lost 1 base, and 11 bases lay in between. The CDR3 runs 13 residues. Germline lookup yields CDR1 MNHEY and CDR2 SVGEGT. The DNA for the CDR3 is TGTGCCAGCATAGGAGGCAGTTCCTACGAGCAGTACTTC. Translating gives CASIGGSSYEQYF.

The chain carries TRBV10-3 and TRBJ2-2, with D possibly TRBD2 on 5 matching bases. With 4 bases removed from V and 5 bases from J, the gap between germline ends came to 11 bases. The CDR3 loop spans 14 amino acids. CDR1 is ENHRY, CDR2 SYGVKD, per germline. The CDR3 sequence is CAISGNRGTGELFF. CDR3 bases: TGTGCCATCAGTGGGAATAGAGGGACCGGGGAGCTGTTTTTT.

This rearrangement joins TRBV15 to TRBJ2-3; 7 bases match TRBD2. The CDR3 has 15 residues. Losses at the gene ends were 3 bases for V and 2 bases for J; bases not matched to a gene: 5. Germline V gene lookup returns CDR1 LNHNV and CDR2 YYDKDF (reference sequence). Here the CDR3 reads CATSRLSGVTDTQYF. CDR3 nucleotides: TGTGCCACCAGCAGGTTAAGCGGGGTCACAGATACGCAGTATTTT.

This clonotype appeared a few times. V and J are TRBV12-3 or TRBV12-4 and TRBJ2-7; D not certain. The CDR3 contains 14 residues. Trimming removed 2 bases at V and 9 bases at J, with 17 bases between. The CDR3 DNA reads TGTGCCAGCAGTTTACAGGCCGGGTCCCCCCGGCAGTACTTC. Amino acid sequence: CASSLQAGSPRQYF.

J is TRBJ1-4 and V is TRBV30, with D hard to call. CDR3 length equals 14 residues. V was pared by 0 bases and J by 7 bases, with 12 bases between. From germline, CDR1 is GTSNPN and CDR2 SVGIG (reference sequence). In nucleotides, the CDR3 is TGTGCCTGGAGTGTTAAGGGCATAGGTGAAAAACTGTTTTTT. Protein product: CAWSVKGIGEKLFF.

There are a few counts of this clonotype. The chain combines TRBV5-1 with TRBJ2-7, with a weak D call TRBD2 (5 bases). Trimming removed 1 base from V and 2 bases from J, with 10 bases in between. CDR1 is SGHRS, CDR2 YFSETQ, per germline. The CDR3 loop spans 14 amino acids. CDR3 residues: CASSLRNGAYEQYV. The CDR3 nucleotides read TGCGCCAGCAGCTTGCGGAACGGGGCCTACGAGCAGTACGTC.

This clonotype was detected only a few times. The chain joins TRBV29-1 to TRBJ2-7; D is unclear. This CDR3 is built from 10 residues. V was shortened by 4 bases and J by 12 bases, with 13 bases between the two germline ends. Germline V gene lookup returns CDR1 SQVTM and CDR2 ANQGSEA. The chain's CDR3 is CSVGEFRRYF. CDR3 coding DNA: TGCAGCGTTGGCGAATTCCGCAGGTACTTC.

The sample holds a few counts of this clonotype. This chain connects TRBV12-3 or TRBV12-4 to TRBJ2-2; D is uncertain. Trimming pared 2 bases from V and 7 bases from J, leaving 5 bases between. This CDR3 is built from 12 residues. The CDR3 is CASSLIYGELFF. CDR3 in DNA: TGTGCCAGCAGTTTAATATACGGGGAGCTGTTTTTT.

This chain uses TRBV10-3 with TRBJ1-1; D is unresolved. The V and J ends lost 6 bases and 1 base respectively, with 15 bases between them. Germline V gives CDR1 ENHRY, CDR2 SYGVKD. The CDR3 has 15 residues. CDR3 loop: CAIRLFDGPNTEAFF. As DNA, the CDR3 is TGTGCCATCAGGCTATTCGACGGGCCGAACACTGAAGCTTTCTTT.

V usage is TRBV5-1 and J usage is TRBJ2-3; a weak D match, TRBD2 (6 bases). In germline, CDR1 is SGHRS, CDR2 YFSETQ. The CDR3 runs to 15 residues. Trimming took off 3 bases at V and 4 bases at J, with 15 bases between the two ends. CDR3 in amino acids: CASSSSANGADTQYF. CDR3 DNA sequence: TGCGCCAGCAGCTCTAGCGCTAATGGGGCAGATACGCAGTATTTT.

Here the CDR3 DNA reads TGCAGTGCTCCCTTCGGGACAGATACGCAGTATTTT. Its protein is CSAPFGTDTQYF. The J gene is TRBJ2-3, the V gene TRBV20-1; no clear D gene. The CDR3 is 12 amino acids. V was trimmed by 5 bases and J by 3 bases, leaving 9 bases between them. Germline V gene sequence: CDR1 DFQATT, CDR2 SNEGSKA (reference sequence).

This clonotype was counted between two and nine times. The chain couples TRBV7-9 to TRBJ2-7, with 11 bases identical to TRBD1. Germline CDR1 is SEHNR and CDR2 is FQNEAQ (reference sequence). CDR3 length equals 14 residues. J was trimmed by 6 bases and V by 5 bases; bases with no gene match: 6. The CDR3 loop reads CASSKPGTGGEQYV. The CDR3 nucleotides are TGTGCCAGCAGCAAACCCGGGACAGGGGGCGAGCAGTACGTC.

This chain uses TRBV4-3 with TRBJ2-7; 7 positions match TRBD1. J gave up 4 bases and V 0 bases, and 12 bases lay outside the gene matches. Germline V gene data show CDR1 as LGHNA and CDR2 as YSLEER. The CDR3 has 17 amino acids. CDR3 in DNA: TGCGCCAGCAGCCAAGATCTTCCGGGGACAGTGCAGTACGAGCAGTACTTC. Its protein product is CASSQDLPGTVQYEQYF.

The chain joins TRBV6-5 to TRBJ2-3, with a possible D match to TRBD2 (5 bases). CDR1 MNHEY and CDR2 SVGAGI come from the germline V gene. The CDR3 has 11 amino acids. Trimming shortened V by 10 bases and J by 5 bases, and 10 bases separated the two germline ends. The CDR3 loop is CATRAGDTQYF. The CDR3 DNA reads TGTGCCACCCGGGCGGGAGATACGCAGTATTTT.

This clonotype has at least ten counts. The chain uses TRBV5-1 and TRBJ2-7; D is ambiguous. Trimming stripped 1 base from V and 5 bases from J, with 19 bases between. Looked up from germline, CDR1 is SGHRS and CDR2 is YFSETQ. This CDR3 comprises 16 residues. The CDR3 DNA sequence: TGCGCCAGCAGCTTGAAGAGGAGTCTGGATACGAACGAGCAGTACTTC. Protein product: CASSLKRSLDTNEQYF.

This clonotype was counted only a few times. The V and J genes are TRBV7-2 and TRBJ2-5, with no clear D. Germline assignment: CDR1 SGHTA and CDR2 FQGNSA. The CDR3 spans 13 residues. V dropped 1 base and J dropped 5 bases, with 8 bases sitting between them. In nucleotides, the CDR3 is TGTGCCAGCAGCTTAGTTTACTTGGAGACCCAGTACTTC. This sequence encodes CASSLVYLETQYF.

There are many counts of this clonotype. This sequence joins TRBV4-3 and TRBJ1-5; 12 bases align to TRBD1. CDR1 and CDR2 from the germline V gene are LGHNA and YSLEER. CDR3 size: 14 residues. Germline trimming cut 5 bases from V and 14 bases from J; bases unmatched to any gene: 10. The CDR3 protein is CASSAGTGGEKKHF. In DNA, the CDR3 is TGCGCCAGCAGCGCCGGGACAGGGGGCGAAAAGAAGCATTTT.

This clonotype appeared a few times. CDR3 DNA sequence: TGCAGTGCCCTTCCTCGGACTAGTGAGACAGATACGCAGTATTTT. Translated: CSALPRTSETDTQYF. The chain employs TRBV20-1 and TRBJ2-3; 7 bases fit TRBD2. Looked up from germline, CDR1 is DFQATT and CDR2 is SNEGSKA (reference sequence). Germline trimming cut 6 bases from V and 3 bases from J; bases unmatched to any gene: 12. The CDR3 contains 15 residues.

This clonotype has only a few counts. The chain employs TRBV5-4 and TRBJ2-7; TRBD2 agrees at 15 bases. CDR1 and CDR2 from the germline V gene are SGHNT and YYREEE (reference sequence). The junction had 9 bases not matched to a gene; V was cut back by 4 bases and J by 4 bases. The CDR3 is 17 amino acids. Here the CDR3 DNA reads TGTGCCAGCAGCCCCGGACTAGCGGGGGGGCTTCGATACGAGCAGTACTTC. The encoded protein is CASSPGLAGGLRYEQYF.

Written as DNA, the CDR3 is TGTGCCAGCAGCCCAGGAGCGGGCGGGACGCAGTATTTT. This sequence encodes CASSPGAGGTQYF. The chain recombines TRBV11-1 with TRBJ2-3; D is possibly TRBD2 (6 bases). This CDR3 is 13 amino acids long. V lost 5 bases, J lost 9 bases, and 15 bases lay in between. The germline V gene encodes CDR1 SGHAT and CDR2 FQDESV (reference sequence). Together with reference TRBV11-1 and TRBJ2-3, the CDR3 gives the full variable domain: EAEVAQSPRYKITEKSQAVAFWCDPISGHATLYWYRQILGQGPELLVQFQDESVVDDSQLPKDRFSAERLKGVDSTLKIQPAELGDSAMYLCASSPGAGGTQYFGPGTRLTVL.